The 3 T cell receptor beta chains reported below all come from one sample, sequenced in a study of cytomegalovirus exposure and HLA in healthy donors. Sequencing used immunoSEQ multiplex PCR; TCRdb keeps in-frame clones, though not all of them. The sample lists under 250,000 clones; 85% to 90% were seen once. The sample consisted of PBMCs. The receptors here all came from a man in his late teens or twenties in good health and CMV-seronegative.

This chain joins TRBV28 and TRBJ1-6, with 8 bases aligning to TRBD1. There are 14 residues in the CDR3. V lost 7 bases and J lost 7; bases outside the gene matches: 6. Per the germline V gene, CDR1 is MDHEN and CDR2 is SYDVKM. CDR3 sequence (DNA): TGTGCCAGCACCCTGACAGGGGTAAATTCACCCCTCCACTTT. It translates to CASTLTGVNSPLHF.

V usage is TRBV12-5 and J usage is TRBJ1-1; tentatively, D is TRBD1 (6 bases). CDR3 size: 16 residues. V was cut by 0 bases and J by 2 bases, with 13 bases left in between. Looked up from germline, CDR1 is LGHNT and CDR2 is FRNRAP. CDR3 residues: CASGLVLNRVNTEAFF. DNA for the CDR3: TGTGCTAGTGGTTTGGTACTCAACAGGGTAAACACTGAAGCTTTCTTT.

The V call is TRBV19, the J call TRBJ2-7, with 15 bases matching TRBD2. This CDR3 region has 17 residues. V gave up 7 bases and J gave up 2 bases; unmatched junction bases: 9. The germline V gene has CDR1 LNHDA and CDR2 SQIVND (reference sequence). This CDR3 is CASKRTSGGANPYEQYF. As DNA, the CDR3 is TGTGCCAGTAAGAGGACTAGCGGGGGGGCGAACCCCTACGAGCAGTACTTC. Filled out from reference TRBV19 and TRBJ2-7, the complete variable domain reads DGGITQSPKYLFRKEGQNVTLSCEQNLNHDAMYWYRQDPGQGLRLIYYSQIVNDFQKGDIAEGYSVSREKKESFPLTVTSAQKNPTAFYLCASKRTSGGANPYEQYFGPGTRLTVT.